This record concerns one T cell receptor beta chain sequence. The antigen remains unidentified. The data derive from a study of CD8 T cell repertoires and HIV-1 epitope variants. TCRdb's copy holds only in-frame clones and misses some; the assay was immunoSEQ multiplex PCR. The table records 5,000 to 6,500 clones, 65% of them present only once. In germline, CDR1 is SGHAT, CDR2 FQDESV (reference sequence). The CDR3 length is 14 residues. V gave up 0 bases and J gave up 12 bases, with 15 bases separating them. This rearrangement joins TRBV11-1 to TRBJ2-1; weak D call: TRBD2 (6 bases). This TCR was sampled from a male donor with HIV. Source material: cultured CD8+ T cells derived from PBMCs. The CDR3 DNA reads TGTGCCAGCAGCTTAGCGGGGCTCTCGGGGGTGCAGTTCTTC. Protein sequence: CASSLAGLSGVQFF.